These 10 T cell receptor beta chains came from one sample sequenced in a study of response to subunit inactivated influenza vaccine. TCRdb reanalysed the RT-PCR reads using MiXCR and keeps one entry per CDR3 protein. The data contain 530,000 or so distinct CDR3 sequences, roughly 15% of them singletons. The sample here was PBMCs from blood, taken roughly 12 days after vaccination. These receptor sequences come from a man aged 50 or older who received an inactivated influenza vaccine.

The chain employs TRBV6-5 and TRBJ2-2; D could derive from TRBD1 or TRBD2 (5 bases each). The CDR3 length is 16 residues. The V gene lost 3 bases and the J gene lost 4 bases, with 15 bases spanning the gap. Germline-derived CDR1 and CDR2 are MNHEY and SVGAGI. CDR3 DNA sequence: TGTGCCAGCAGTTATTTCAAACTTGGGGGCACCGGGGAGCTGTTTTTT. It codes for CASSYFKLGGTGELFF.

The sample holds a few counts of this clonotype. This chain uses TRBV3-1 with TRBJ2-5, with 7 bases matching TRBD2. V lost 4 bases, J lost 1 base, and 6 bases stayed unmatched. The CDR3 covers 15 residues. In germline, CDR1 is LGHDT, CDR2 YNNKEL (reference sequence). The CDR3 coding sequence is TGTGCCAGCAGCCCACCGGGACTAATCCAAGAGACCCAGTACTTC. It codes for CASSPPGLIQETQYF.

The chain employs TRBV7-9 and TRBJ2-2; 11 positions agree with TRBD2. Trimming took 4 bases from V and 2 from J; bases not matched to a gene: 3. The CDR3 is made up of 16 amino acids. Per the germline V gene, CDR1 is SEHNR and CDR2 is FQNEAQ (reference sequence). The CDR3 region has the DNA TGTGCCAGCAGCTGGGGACTAGCGGAAAACACCGGGGAGCTGTTTTTT. This gives the protein CASSWGLAENTGELFF.

The rearrangement uses TRBV4-3 and TRBJ1-4, with TRBD1 as a possible D gene (5 bases). The CDR3 totals 15 residues. V lost 5 bases to trimming and J lost 7 bases, with 17 bases between them. CDR1 is LGHNA, CDR2 YSLEER, per germline. CDR3 sequence: CASSAGAGLGEKLFF. The DNA of the CDR3 is TGCGCCAGCAGCGCGGGAGCAGGGCTTGGTGAAAAACTGTTTTTT.

The chain has TRBV7-2 and TRBJ2-1; D is undetermined. Germline CDR1 reads SGHTA; CDR2 reads FQGNSA. V dropped 2 bases and J dropped 6 bases, with 8 bases sitting between them. There are 13 residues in the CDR3. The DNA of the CDR3 is TGTGCCAGCAGCTTAACGGCAGCCAATGAGCAGTTCTTC. Translating it yields CASSLTAANEQFF. Full variable domain (remainder filled in from reference TRBV7-2 and TRBJ2-1): GAGVSQSPSNKVTEKGKDVELRCDPISGHTALYWYRQSLGQGLEFLIYFQGNSAPDKSGLPSDRFSAERTGGSVSTLTIQRTQQEDSAVYLCASSLTAANEQFFGPGTRLTVL.

This clonotype was detected many times. The V and J genes are TRBV28 and TRBJ2-2, with D perhaps matching TRBD2 (5 bases). Trimming took 2 bases from V and 5 from J, leaving 6 bases between them. The germline V gene encodes CDR1 MDHEN and CDR2 SYDVKM. The CDR3 sequence is 13 residues long. The CDR3 sequence: CASSLRGTGELFF. For the CDR3, the DNA is TGTGCCAGCAGTTTACGGGGAACCGGGGAGCTGTTTTTT.

The genes are TRBV7-8 and TRBJ2-1; 8 bases line up with TRBD2. V lost 3 bases to trimming and J lost 2 bases; unmatched junction nucleotides: 3. There are 15 residues in the CDR3. The germline CDR1 and CDR2 sequences are SGHVS and FQNEAQ. The CDR3: CASSFTSGPYNEQFF. The CDR3 bases are TGTGCCAGCAGCTTTACTAGCGGCCCCTACAATGAGCAGTTCTTC.

This clonotype appeared a few times. The chain joins TRBV20-1 to TRBJ1-5; D is uncertain. The CDR3 covers 16 residues. Trimming removed 5 bases at V and 0 bases at J, with 17 bases between. The germline V gene has CDR1 DFQATT and CDR2 SNEGSKA (reference sequence). The DNA for the CDR3 is TGCAGTGCTGTCCGATATGGCTTCCCTAGCAATCAGCCCCAGCATTTT. Its translation is CSAVRYGFPSNQPQHF.

V usage is TRBV27 and J usage is TRBJ2-7; perhaps TRBD2 as D (6 bases). Trimming took 6 bases from V and 0 from J, leaving 12 bases between them. This CDR3 contains 14 residues. Germline V CDR1 and CDR2: MNHEY, SMNVEV (reference sequence). CDR3 amino acids: CASRMTRSSYEQYF. CDR3 DNA sequence: TGTGCCAGCAGGATGACTAGAAGCTCCTACGAGCAGTACTTC.

The rearrangement uses TRBV10-3 and TRBJ1-5; TRBD1 is a possible D gene (5 bases). The CDR3 has 15 amino acids. CDR1 ENHRY and CDR2 SYGVKD come from the germline V gene. V lost 6 bases to trimming and J lost 0 bases, with 12 bases between them. DNA for the CDR3: TGTGCCATCAGGGGGGATGGAAGTAGCAATCAGCCCCAGCATTTT. Its protein is CAIRGDGSSNQPQHF.